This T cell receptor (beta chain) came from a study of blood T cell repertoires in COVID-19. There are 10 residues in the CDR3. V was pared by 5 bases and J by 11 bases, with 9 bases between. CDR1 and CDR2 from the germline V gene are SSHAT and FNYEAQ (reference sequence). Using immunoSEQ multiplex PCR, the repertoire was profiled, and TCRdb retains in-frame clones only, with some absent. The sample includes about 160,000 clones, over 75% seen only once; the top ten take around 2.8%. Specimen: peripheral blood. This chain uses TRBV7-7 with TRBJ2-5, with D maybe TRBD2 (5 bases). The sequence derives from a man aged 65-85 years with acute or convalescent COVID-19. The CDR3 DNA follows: TGTGCCAGCAGCGTCCGGGGTCAGTACTTC. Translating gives CASSVRGQYF.